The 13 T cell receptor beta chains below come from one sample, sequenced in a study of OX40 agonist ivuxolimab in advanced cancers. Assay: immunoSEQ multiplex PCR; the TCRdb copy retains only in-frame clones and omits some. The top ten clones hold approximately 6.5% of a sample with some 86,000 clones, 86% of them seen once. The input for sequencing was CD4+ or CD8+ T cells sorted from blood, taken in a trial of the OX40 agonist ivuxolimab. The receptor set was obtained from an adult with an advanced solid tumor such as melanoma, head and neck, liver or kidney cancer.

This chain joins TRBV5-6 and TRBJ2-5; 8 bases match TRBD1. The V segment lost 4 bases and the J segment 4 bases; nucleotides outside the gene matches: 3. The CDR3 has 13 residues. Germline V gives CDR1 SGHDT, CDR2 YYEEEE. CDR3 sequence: CASSPDRVETQYF. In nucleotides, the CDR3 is TGTGCCAGCAGCCCGGACAGGGTAGAGACCCAGTACTTC.

In nucleotides, the CDR3 is TGTGCCAGCAGCCCAACCCGAGGGGGCACAGATACGCAGTATTTT. This codes for CASSPTRGGTDTQYF. This chain links TRBV7-2 with TRBJ2-3; D possibly matches TRBD1 or TRBD2 (5 bases each). CDR3 size: 15 residues. V dropped 5 bases and J dropped 1 base, with 13 bases sitting between them. CDR1 is SGHTA, CDR2 FQGNSA, per germline. Full variable domain (remainder filled in from reference TRBV7-2 and TRBJ2-3): GAGVSQSPSNKVTEKGKDVELRCDPISGHTALYWYRQSLGQGLEFLIYFQGNSAPDKSGLPSDRFSAERTGGSVSTLTIQRTQQEDSAVYLCASSPTRGGTDTQYFGPGTRLTVL.

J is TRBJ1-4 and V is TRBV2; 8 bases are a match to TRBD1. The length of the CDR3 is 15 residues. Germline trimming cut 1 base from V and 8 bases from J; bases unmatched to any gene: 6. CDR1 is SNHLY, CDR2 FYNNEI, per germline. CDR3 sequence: CASSEGSDRAEKLFF. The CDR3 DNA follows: TGTGCCAGCAGTGAAGGGTCGGACAGGGCGGAAAAACTGTTTTTT.

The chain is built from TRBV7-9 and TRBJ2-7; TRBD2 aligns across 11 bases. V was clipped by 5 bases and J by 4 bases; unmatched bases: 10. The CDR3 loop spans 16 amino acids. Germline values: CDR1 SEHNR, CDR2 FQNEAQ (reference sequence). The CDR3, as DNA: TGTGCCAGCAGCCCAGGAGGGACTAGCGGAGCTTACGAGCAGTACTTC. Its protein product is CASSPGGTSGAYEQYF.

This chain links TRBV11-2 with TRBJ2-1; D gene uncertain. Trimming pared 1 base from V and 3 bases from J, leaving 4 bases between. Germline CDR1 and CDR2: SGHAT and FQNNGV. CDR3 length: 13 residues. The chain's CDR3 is CASSLVLYNEQFF. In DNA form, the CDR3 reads TGTGCCAGCAGCTTAGTACTCTACAATGAGCAGTTCTTC.

The CDR3 sequence: CASSLDPGGNNSPLHF. The CDR3 region has the DNA TGTGCCAGCAGCTTAGATCCAGGGGGCAATAATTCACCCCTCCACTTT. This chain uses TRBV11-3 with TRBJ1-6; 8 bases are shared with TRBD1. In germline, CDR1 is SGHNT, CDR2 YENEEA. The CDR3 is 16 residues long. V shed 0 bases, J shed 5 bases, and the junction held 3 bases outside the gene matches.

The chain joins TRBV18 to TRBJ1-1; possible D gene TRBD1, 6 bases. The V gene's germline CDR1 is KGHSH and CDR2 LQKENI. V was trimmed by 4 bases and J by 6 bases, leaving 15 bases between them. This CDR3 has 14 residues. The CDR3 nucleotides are TGTGCCAGCTCACGAGGCTACAGGGACGCTGAAGCTTTCTTT. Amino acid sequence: CASSRGYRDAEAFF.

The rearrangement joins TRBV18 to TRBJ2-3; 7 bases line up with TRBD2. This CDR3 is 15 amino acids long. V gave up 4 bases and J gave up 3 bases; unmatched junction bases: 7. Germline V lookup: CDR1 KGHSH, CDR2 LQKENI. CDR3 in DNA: TGTGCCAGCTCACGGAATGGGAGGGAGACAGATACGCAGTATTTT. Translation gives CASSRNGRETDTQYF.

The CDR3 region has the DNA TGTGCCAGCAGCTCCCACCGACAGGGCCCAAACACTGAAGCTTTCTTT. Its translation is CASSSHRQGPNTEAFF. The rearrangement links TRBV7-9 to TRBJ1-1; 7 bases agree with TRBD1. The germline V gene has CDR1 SEHNR and CDR2 FQNEAQ (reference sequence). The CDR3 contains 16 residues. With V trimmed by 4 bases and J by 2 bases, 10 bases remained unmatched.

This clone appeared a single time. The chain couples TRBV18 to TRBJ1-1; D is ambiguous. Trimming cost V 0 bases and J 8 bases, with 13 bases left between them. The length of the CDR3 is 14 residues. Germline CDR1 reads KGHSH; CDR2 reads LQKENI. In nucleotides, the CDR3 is TGTGCCAGCTCACCACCGGCACGGAGGGTCGAAGCTTTCTTT. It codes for CASSPPARRVEAFF.

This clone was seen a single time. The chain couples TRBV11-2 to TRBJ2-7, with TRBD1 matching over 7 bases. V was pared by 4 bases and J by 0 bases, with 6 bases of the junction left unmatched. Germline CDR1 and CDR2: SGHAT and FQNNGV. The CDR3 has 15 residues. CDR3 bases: TGTGCCAGCAGCTCCACGGACAGGAGCTCCTACGAGCAGTACTTC. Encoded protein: CASSSTDRSSYEQYF.

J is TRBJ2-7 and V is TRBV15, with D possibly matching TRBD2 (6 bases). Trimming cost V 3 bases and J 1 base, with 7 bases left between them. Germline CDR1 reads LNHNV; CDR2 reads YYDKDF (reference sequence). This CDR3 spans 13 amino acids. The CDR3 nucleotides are TGTGCCACCAGCAGGGGAGGATCCTACGAGCAGTACTTC. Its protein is CATSRGGSYEQYF.

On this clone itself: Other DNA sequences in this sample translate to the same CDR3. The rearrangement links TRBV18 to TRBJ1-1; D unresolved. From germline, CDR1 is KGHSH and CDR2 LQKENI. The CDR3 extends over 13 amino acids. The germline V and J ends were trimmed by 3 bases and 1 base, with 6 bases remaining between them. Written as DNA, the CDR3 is TGTGCCAGCTCACCCGGTGAGAACACTGAAGCTTTCTTT. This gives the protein CASSPGENTEAFF.